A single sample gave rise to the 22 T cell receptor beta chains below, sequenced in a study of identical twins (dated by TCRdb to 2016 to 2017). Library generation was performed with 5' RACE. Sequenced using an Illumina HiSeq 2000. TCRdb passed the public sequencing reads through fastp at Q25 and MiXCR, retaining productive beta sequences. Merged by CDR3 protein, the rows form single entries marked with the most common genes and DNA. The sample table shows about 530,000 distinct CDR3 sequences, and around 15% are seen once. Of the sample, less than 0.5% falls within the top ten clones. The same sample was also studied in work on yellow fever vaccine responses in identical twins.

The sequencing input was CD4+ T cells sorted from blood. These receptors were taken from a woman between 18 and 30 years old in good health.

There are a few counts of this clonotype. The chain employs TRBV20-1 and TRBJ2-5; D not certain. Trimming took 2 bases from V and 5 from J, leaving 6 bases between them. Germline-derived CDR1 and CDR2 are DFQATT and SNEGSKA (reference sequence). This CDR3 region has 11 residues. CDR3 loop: CSARHGETQYF. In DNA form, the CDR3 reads TGCAGTGCTAGACACGGGGAGACCCAGTACTTC.

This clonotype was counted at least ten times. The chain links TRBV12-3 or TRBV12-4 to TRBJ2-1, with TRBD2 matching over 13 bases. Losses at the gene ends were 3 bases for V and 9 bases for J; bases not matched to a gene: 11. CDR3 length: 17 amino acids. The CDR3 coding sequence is TGTGCCAGCAGTTTTAGCCGGACTAGCGGGAGTTGGGGTGAGCAGTTCTTC. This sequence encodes CASSFSRTSGSWGEQFF.

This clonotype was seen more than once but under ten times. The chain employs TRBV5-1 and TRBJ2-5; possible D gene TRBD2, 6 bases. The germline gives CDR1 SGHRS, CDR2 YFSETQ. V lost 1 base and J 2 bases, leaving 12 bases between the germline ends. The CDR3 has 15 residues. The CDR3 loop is CASSLNGGRQETQYF. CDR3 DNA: TGCGCCAGCAGCTTGAACGGGGGACGTCAAGAGACCCAGTACTTC.

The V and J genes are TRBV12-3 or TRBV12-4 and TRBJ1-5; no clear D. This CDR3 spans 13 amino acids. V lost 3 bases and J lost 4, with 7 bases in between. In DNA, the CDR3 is TGTGCCAGCAGTTTTGCGGGGAATCAGCCCCAGCATTTT. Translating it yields CASSFAGNQPQHF.

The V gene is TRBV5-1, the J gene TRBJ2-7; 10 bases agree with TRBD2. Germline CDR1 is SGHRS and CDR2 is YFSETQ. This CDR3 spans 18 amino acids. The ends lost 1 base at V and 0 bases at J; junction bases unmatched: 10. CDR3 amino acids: CASSLYGLAGASSYEQYF. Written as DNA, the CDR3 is TGCGCCAGCAGCTTGTATGGGCTAGCGGGAGCGAGCTCCTACGAGCAGTACTTC. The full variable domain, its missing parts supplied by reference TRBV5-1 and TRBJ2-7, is KAGVTQTPRYLIKTRGQQVTLSCSPISGHRSVSWYQQTPGQGLQFLFEYFSETQRNKGNFPGRFSGRQFSNSRSEMNVSTLELGDSALYLCASSLYGLAGASSYEQYFGPGTRLTVT.

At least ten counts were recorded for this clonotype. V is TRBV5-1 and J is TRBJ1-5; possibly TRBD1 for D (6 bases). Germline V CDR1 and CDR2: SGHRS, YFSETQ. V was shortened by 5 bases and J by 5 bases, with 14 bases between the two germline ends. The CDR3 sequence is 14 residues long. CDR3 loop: CASRQDSFYQPQHF. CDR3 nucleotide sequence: TGCGCCAGCAGACAGGACAGCTTTTATCAGCCCCAGCATTTT. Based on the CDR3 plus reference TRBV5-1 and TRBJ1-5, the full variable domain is KAGVTQTPRYLIKTRGQQVTLSCSPISGHRSVSWYQQTPGQGLQFLFEYFSETQRNKGNFPGRFSGRQFSNSRSEMNVSTLELGDSALYLCASRQDSFYQPQHFGDGTRLSIL.

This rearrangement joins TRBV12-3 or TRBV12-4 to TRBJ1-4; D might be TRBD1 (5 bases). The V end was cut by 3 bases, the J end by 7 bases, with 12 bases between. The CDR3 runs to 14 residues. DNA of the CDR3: TGTGCCAGCAGTTTTTCAGGGTTGCTTGAAAAACTGTTTTTT. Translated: CASSFSGLLEKLFF.

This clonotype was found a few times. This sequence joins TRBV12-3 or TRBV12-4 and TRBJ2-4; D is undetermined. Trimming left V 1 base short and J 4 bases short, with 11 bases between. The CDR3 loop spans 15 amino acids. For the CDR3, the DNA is TGTGCCAGCAGTTTAGGGCAGATAGGGAAAAACATTCAGTACTTC. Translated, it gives CASSLGQIGKNIQYF.

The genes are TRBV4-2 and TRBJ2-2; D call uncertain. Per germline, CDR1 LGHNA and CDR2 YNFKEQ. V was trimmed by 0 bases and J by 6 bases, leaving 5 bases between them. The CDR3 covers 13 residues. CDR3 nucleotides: TGTGCCAGCAGCCAAGACGGGCCCGGGGAGCTGTTTTTT. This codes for CASSQDGPGELFF.

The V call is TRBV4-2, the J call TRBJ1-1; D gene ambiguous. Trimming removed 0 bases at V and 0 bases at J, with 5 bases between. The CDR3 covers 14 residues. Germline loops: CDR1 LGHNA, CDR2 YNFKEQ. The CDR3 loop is CASSQELVNTEAFF. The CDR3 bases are TGTGCCAGCAGCCAAGAATTGGTGAACACTGAAGCTTTCTTT.

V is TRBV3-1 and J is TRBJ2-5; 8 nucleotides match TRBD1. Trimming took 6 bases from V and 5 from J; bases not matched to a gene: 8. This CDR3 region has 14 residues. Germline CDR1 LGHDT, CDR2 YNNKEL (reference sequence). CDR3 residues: CASSPVPGGETQYF. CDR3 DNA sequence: TGTGCCAGCAGTCCCGTCCCAGGGGGCGAGACCCAGTACTTC.

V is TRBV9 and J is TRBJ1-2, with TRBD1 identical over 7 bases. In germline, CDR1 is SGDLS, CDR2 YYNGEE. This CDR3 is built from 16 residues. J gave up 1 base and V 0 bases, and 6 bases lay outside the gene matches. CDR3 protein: CASSVATGTVNYGYTF. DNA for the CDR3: TGTGCCAGCAGCGTAGCTACCGGGACAGTTAACTATGGCTACACCTTC. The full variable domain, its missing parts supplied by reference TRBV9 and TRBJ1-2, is DSGVTQTPKHLITATGQRVTLRCSPRSGDLSVYWYQQSLDQGLQFLIQYYNGEERAKGNILERFSAQQFPDLHSELNLSSLELGDSALYFCASSVATGTVNYGYTFGSGTRLTVV.

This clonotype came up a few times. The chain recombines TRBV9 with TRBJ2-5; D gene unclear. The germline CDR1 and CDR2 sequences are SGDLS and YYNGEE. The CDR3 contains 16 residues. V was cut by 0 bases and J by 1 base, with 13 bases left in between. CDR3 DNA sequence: TGTGCCAGCAGCGTAGGGGCCCAAGCCAGCCAAGAGACCCAGTACTTC. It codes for CASSVGAQASQETQYF.

CDR3 DNA: TGTGCCAGCAGCCCGGCCCAGGGTTTTCCCCAGTACTTC. Its protein is CASSPAQGFPQYF. This chain links TRBV5-6 with TRBJ2-4, with a possible D match to TRBD1 (5 bases). The germline V gene encodes CDR1 SGHDT and CDR2 YYEEEE. The CDR3 is 13 amino acids. V was shortened by 4 bases and J by 13 bases, with 18 bases between the two germline ends.

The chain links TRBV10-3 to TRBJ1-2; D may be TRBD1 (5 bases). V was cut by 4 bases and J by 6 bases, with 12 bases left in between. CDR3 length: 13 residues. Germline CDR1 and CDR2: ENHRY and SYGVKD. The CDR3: CAISVGTDNGYTF. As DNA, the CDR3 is TGTGCCATCAGTGTCGGGACCGACAATGGCTACACCTTC.

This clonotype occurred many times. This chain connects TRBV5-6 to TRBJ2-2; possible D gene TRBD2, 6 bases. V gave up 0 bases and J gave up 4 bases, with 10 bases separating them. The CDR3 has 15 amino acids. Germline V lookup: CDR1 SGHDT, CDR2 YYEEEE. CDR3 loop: CASSLGGAVTGELFF. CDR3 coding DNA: TGTGCCAGCAGCTTGGGCGGGGCGGTCACCGGGGAGCTGTTTTTT.

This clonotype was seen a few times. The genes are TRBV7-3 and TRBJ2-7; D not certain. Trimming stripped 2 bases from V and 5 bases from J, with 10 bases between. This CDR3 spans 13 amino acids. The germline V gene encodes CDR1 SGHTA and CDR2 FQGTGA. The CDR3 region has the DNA TGTGCCAGCAGCTTAGGCGGATTGAACGAGCAGTACTTC. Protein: CASSLGGLNEQYF.

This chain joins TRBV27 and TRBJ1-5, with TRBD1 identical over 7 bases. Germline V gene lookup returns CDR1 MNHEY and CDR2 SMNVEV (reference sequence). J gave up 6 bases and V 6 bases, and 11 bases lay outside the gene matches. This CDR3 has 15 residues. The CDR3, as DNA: TGTGCCAGCAGCCTCCAGGGGGGTTTGAGTCAGCCCCAGCATTTT. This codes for CASSLQGGLSQPQHF.

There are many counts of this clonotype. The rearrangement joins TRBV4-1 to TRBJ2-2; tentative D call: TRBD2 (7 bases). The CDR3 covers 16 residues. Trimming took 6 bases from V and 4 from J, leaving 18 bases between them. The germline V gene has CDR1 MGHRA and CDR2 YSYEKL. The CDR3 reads CASSASGGGGTGELFF. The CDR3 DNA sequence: TGCGCCAGCAGTGCGTCGGGGGGAGGGGGCACCGGGGAGCTGTTTTTT.

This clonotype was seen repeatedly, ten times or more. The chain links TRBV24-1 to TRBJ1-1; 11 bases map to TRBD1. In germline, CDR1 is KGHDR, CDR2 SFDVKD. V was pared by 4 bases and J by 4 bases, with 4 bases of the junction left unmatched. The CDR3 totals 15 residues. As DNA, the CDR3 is TGTGCCACCAGTGACGGGACAGGGGGGAGCACTGAAGCTTTCTTT. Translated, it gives CATSDGTGGSTEAFF.

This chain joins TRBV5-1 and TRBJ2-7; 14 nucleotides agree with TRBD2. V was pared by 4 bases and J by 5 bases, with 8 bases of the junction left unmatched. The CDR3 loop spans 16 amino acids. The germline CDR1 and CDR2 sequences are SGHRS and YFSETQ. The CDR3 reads CASSLGGTSGSDEQYF. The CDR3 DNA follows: TGCGCCAGCAGCCTGGGGGGGACTAGCGGGAGTGACGAGCAGTACTTC.

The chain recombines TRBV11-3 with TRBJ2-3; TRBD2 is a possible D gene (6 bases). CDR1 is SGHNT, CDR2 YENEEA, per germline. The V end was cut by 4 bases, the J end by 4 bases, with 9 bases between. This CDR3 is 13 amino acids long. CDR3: CASSSTGADTQYF. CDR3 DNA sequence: TGTGCCAGCAGCTCGACGGGGGCAGATACGCAGTATTTT. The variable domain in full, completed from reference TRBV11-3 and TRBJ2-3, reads EAGVVQSPRYKIIEKKQPVAFWCNPISGHNTLYWYLQNLGQGPELLIRYENEEAVDDSQLPKDRFSAERLKGVDSTLKIQPAELGDSAVYLCASSSTGADTQYFGPGTRLTVL.